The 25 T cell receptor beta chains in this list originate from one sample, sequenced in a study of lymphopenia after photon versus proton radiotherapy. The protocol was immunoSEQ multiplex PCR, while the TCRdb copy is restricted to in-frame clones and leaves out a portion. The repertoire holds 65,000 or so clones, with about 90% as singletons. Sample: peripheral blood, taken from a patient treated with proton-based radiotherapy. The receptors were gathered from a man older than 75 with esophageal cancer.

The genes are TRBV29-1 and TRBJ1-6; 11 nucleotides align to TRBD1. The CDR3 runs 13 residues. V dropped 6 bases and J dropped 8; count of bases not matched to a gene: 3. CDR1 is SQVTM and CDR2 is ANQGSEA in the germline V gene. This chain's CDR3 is CSVGQGADSPLHF. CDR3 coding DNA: TGCAGCGTCGGACAGGGGGCCGATTCACCCCTCCACTTT.

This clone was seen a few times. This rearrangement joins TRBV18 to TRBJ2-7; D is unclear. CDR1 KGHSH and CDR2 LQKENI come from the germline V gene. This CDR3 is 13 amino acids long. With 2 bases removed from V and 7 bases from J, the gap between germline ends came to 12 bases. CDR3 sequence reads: CASSPGLLDEQYF. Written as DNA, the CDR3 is TGTGCCAGCTCACCAGGGCTGCTGGATGAGCAGTACTTC.

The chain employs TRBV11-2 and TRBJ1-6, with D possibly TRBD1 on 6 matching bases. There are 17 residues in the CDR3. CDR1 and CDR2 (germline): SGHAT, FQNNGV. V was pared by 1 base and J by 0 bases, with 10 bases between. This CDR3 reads CASSLVGGLSYNSPLHF. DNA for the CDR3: TGTGCCAGCAGCTTAGTGGGGGGGCTCTCCTATAATTCACCCCTCCACTTT.

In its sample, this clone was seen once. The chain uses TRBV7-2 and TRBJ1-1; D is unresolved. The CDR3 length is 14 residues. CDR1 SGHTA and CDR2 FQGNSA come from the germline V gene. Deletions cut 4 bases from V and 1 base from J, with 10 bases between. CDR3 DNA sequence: TGTGCCAGCAGCTCTTTTAGGCAGAACACTGAAGCTTTCTTT. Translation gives CASSSFRQNTEAFF.

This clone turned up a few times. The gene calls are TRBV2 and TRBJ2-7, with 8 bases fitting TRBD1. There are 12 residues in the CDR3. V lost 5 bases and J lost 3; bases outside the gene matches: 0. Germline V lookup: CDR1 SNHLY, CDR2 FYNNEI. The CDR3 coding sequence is TGTGCCAGCAGTACAGGGGGCTACGAGCAGTACTTC. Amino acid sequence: CASSTGGYEQYF.

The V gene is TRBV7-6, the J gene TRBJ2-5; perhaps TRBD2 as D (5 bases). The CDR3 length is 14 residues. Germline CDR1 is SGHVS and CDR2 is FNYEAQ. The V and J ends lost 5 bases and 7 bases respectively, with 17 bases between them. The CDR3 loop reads CASSHATGVWTQYF. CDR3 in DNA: TGTGCCAGCAGCCACGCCACCGGGGTTTGGACCCAGTACTTC.

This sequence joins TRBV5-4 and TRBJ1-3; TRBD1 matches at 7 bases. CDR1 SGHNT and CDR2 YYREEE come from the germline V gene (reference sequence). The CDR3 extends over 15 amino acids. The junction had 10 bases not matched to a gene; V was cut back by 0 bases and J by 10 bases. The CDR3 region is CASSLDRGQSSTIYF. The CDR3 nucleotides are TGTGCCAGCAGCTTGGATCGGGGACAGTCTTCGACCATATATTTT.

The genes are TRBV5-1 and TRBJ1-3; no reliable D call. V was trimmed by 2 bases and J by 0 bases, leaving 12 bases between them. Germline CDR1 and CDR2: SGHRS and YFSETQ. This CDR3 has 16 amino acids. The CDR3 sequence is CASSLFSGVSGNTIYF. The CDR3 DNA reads TGCGCCAGCAGCTTATTTTCAGGAGTCTCTGGAAACACCATATATTTT.

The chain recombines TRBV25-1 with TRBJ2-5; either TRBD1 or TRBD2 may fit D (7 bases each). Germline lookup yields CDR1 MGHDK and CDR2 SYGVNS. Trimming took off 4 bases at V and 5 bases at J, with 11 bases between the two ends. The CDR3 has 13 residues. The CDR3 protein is CASSGRGGETQYF. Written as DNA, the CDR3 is TGTGCCAGCAGTGGCAGGGGGGGGGAGACCCAGTACTTC.

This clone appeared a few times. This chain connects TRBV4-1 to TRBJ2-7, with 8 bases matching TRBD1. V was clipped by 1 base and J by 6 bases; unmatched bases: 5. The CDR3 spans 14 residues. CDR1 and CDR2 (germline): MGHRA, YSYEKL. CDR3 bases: TGCGCCAGCAGCCAAGGGCTCAGGGGGCCCGAGCAGTACTTC. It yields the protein CASSQGLRGPEQYF.

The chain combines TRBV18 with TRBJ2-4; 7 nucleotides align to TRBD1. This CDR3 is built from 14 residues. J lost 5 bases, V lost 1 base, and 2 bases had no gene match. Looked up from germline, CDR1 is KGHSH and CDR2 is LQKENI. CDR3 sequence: CASSPRGQQNIQYF. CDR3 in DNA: TGTGCCAGCTCACCACGGGGACAGCAAAACATTCAGTACTTC.

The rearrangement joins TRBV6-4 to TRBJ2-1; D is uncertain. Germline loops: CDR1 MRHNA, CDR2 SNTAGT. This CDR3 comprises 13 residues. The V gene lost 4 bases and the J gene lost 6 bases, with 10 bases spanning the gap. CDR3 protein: CASSGTPGNEQFF. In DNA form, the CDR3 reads TGTGCCAGCAGTGGCACACCGGGCAATGAGCAGTTCTTC.

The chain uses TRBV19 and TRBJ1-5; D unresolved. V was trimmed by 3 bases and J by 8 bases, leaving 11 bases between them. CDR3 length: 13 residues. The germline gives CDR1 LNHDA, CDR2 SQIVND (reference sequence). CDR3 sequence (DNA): TGTGCCAGTAGTATGGTGGAGAGGAAGCCCCAGCATTTT. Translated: CASSMVERKPQHF.

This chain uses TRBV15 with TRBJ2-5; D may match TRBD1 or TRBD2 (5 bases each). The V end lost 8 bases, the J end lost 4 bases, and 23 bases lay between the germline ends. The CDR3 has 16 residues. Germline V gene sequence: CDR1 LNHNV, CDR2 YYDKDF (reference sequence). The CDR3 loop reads CATAAVRDPLGETQYF. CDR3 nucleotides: TGTGCCACCGCAGCGGTCCGGGACCCCTTAGGAGAGACCCAGTACTTC.

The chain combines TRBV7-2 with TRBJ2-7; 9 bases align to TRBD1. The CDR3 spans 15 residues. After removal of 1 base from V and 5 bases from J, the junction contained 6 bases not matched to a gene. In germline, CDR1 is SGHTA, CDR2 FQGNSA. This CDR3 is CASSLVGQGIHEQYF. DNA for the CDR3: TGTGCCAGCAGCTTAGTTGGACAGGGGATCCACGAGCAGTACTTC.

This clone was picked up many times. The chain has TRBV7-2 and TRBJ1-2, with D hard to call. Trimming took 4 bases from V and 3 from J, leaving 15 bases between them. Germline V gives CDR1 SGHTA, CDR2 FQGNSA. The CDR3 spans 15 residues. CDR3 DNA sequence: TGTGCCAGCAGCTCCCATTACATAGAAGACTATGGCTACACCTTC. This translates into CASSSHYIEDYGYTF.

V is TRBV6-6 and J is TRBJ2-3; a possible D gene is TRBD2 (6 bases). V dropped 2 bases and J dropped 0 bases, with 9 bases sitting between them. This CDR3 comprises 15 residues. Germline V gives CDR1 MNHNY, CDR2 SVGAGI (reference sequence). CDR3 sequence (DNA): TGTGCCAGCAGTTACGGCGGGGCTAGCACAGATACGCAGTATTTT. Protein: CASSYGGASTDTQYF.

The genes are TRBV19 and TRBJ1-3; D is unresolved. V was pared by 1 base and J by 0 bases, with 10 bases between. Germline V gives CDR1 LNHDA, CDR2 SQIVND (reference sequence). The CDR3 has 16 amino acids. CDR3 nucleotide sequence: TGTGCCAGTAGTATAGTTGGGCGAGACTCTGGAAACACCATATATTTT. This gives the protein CASSIVGRDSGNTIYF.

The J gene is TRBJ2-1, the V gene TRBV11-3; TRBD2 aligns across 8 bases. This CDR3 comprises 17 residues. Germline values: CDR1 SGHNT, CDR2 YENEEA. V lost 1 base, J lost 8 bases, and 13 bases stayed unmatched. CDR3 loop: CASSLGDGGRFGHEQFF. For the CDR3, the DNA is TGTGCCAGCAGCTTAGGCGATGGCGGGAGGTTTGGCCATGAGCAGTTCTTC.

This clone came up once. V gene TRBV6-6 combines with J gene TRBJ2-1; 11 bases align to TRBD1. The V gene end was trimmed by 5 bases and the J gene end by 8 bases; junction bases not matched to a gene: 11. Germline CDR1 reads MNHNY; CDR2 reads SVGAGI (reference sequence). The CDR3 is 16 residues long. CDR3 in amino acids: CASSPKWTGGKDEQFF. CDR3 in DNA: TGTGCCAGCAGTCCGAAGTGGACAGGGGGCAAGGATGAGCAGTTCTTC.

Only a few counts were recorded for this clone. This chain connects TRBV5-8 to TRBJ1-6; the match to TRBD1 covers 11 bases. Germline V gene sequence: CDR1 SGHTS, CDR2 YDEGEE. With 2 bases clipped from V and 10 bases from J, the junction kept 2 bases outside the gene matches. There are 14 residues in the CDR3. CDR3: CASSLRTGGSPLHF. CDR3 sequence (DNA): TGTGCCAGCAGCTTACGGACAGGGGGCTCACCCCTCCACTTT. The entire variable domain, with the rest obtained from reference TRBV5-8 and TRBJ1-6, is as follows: EAGVTQSPTHLIKTRGQQATLRCSPISGHTSVYWYQQALGLGLQFLLWYDEGEERNRGNFPPRFSGRQFPNYSSELNVNALELEDSALYLCASSLRTGGSPLHFGNGTRLTVT.

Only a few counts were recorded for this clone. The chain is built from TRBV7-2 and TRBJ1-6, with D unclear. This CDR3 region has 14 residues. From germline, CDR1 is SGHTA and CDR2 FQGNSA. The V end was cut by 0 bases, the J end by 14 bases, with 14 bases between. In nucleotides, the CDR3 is TGTGCCAGCAGCTTAGCGCCCGCGGTCAAGGCCCTCCACTTT. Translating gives CASSLAPAVKALHF.

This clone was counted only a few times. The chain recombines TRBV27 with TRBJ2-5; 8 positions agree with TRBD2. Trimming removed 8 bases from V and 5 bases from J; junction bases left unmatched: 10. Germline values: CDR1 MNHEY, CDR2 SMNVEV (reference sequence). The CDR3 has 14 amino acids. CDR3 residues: CASGVSGMLETQYF. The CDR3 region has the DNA TGTGCCAGCGGTGTTAGCGGGATGTTGGAGACCCAGTACTTC.

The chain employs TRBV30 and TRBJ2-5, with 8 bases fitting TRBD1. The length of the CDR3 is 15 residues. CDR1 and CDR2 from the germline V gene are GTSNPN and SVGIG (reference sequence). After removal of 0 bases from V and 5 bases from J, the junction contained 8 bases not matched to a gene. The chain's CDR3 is CAWSVRGRAYETQYF. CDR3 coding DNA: TGTGCCTGGAGTGTCAGGGGGCGAGCGTACGAGACCCAGTACTTC.

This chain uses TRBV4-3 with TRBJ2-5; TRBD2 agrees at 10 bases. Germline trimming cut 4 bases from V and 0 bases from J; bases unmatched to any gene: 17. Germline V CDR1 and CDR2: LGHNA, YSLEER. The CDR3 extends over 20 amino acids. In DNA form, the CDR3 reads TGCGCCAGCAGCCCTTATCAAAACGGACTAGCGGATATATACCAAGAGACCCAGTACTTC. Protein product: CASSPYQNGLADIYQETQYF.